This TCR beta chain was captured in a study of cytomegalovirus exposure and HLA in healthy donors. The PCR ran on 60 Vbeta and 13 Jbeta primers. Some clones are missing from TCRdb's copy, which holds only in-frame ones; the method was immunoSEQ multiplex PCR. Across some 42,000 clones, the top ten clones capture 1% to 1.5% of the sample. Study-level results: Being productive about 90% or about 30% of the time was typical of most TCR beta V segments in an earlier analysis.

As concerns this clone: Its antigen is undetermined.

The sequenced material came from PBMCs. The clonotype comes from a man aged 25 to 40 in good health and CMV-seronegative.

Here the CDR3 reads CASSPASGSRGNEQFF. The CDR3 DNA follows: TGTGCCAGCAGCCCGGCTAGCGGGAGTCGGGGCAATGAGCAGTTCTTC. This rearrangement joins TRBV5-4 to TRBJ2-1, with 10 bases identical to TRBD2. The CDR3 has 16 amino acids. The germline V gene encodes CDR1 SGHNT and CDR2 YYREEE (reference sequence). The trim removed 4 bases at V and 6 bases at J, leaving 10 bases unmatched.